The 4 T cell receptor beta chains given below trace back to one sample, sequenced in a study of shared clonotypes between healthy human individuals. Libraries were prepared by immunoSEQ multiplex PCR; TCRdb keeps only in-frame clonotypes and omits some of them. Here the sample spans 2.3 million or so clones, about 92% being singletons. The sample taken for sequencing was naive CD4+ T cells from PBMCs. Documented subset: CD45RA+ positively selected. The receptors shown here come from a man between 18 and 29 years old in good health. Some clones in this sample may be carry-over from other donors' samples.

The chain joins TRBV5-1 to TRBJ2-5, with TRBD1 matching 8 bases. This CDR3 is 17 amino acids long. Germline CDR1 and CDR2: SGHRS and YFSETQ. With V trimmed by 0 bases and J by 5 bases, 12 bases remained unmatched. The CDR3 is CASSLAPAGGRGETQYF. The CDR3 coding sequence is TGCGCCAGCAGCTTGGCCCCCGCAGGGGGCAGGGGGGAGACCCAGTACTTC.

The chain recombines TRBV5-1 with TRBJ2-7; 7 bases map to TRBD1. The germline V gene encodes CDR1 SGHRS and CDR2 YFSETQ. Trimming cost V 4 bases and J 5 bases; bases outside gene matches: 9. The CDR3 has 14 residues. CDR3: CASSPDRVFDEQYF. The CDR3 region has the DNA TGCGCCAGCAGCCCCGACAGGGTTTTCGACGAGCAGTACTTC.

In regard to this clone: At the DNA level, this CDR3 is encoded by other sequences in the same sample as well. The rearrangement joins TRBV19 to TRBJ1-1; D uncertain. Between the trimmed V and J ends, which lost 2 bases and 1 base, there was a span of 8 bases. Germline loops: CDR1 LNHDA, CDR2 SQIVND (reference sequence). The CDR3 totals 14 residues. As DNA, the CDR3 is TGTGCCAGTAGTATACGGGGAGGGAACACTGAAGCTTTCTTT. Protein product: CASSIRGGNTEAFF.

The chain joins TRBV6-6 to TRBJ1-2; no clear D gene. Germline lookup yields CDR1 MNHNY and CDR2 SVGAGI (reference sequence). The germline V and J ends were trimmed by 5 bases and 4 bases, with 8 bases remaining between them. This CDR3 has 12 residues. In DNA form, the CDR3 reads TGTGCCAGCAGTAAACAGTCCTATGGCTACACCTTC. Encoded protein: CASSKQSYGYTF.